A selection of T cell receptor beta chains follows, all from one sample in a study of PD-1 blockade in classical Hodgkin lymphoma. Here immunoSEQ multiplex PCR was the method, and the copy in TCRdb shows in-frame clones only, minus some. The sample contains fewer than 65,000 clones, more than 75% of which appear only once. Sequencing used peripheral blood mononuclear cells (PBMCs), obtained at baseline. These receptors all come from a human donor with classical Hodgkin lymphoma. Both conserved end residues are trimmed from each CDR3.

TRBJ2-7	TRBV5-8	ASSLGLAPTYEQY
TRBJ2-5	TRBV27	ARRGETQY
TRBJ2-5	TRBV28	ASSPNKQLQETQY
TRBJ2-3	TRBV2	ASRQQGSFTDTQY
TRBJ2-1	TRBV19	ASSKAGGPFNEQF
TRBJ2-1	TRBV4-2	ASSPEARSSYNEQF
TRBJ2-7	TRBV10-2	ASSESSLSSRGPFYEQY
TRBJ2-3	TRBV28	ASIAVAGHTDTQY
TRBJ2-1	TRBV10-1	ASREHKREFYNEQF
TRBJ2-7	TRBV6-5	ASSLGRFSSYEQY
TRBJ2-3	TRBV7-6	ASSLSTGGGTDTQY
TRBJ2-3	TRBV5-4	ASSNGTVLDTQY
TRBJ2-7	TRBV5-6	ASSLGNYGRGNYEQY
TRBJ2-1	TRBV28	ASRRQGRSYNEQF
TRBJ2-5	TRBV28	ASGGLGLAGSQETQY
TRBJ2-3	TRBV2	ASGGVGTDTQY
TRBJ1-1	TRBV28	ASSPGEGAGDTEAF
TRBJ1-2	TRBV5-4	ASSLVAASSLVYGYT
TRBJ1-4	TRBV29-1	SVGGPRATSELF
TRBJ2-7	TRBV13	ASSQSEGKSYEQY
TRBJ2-5	TRBV5-1	ASRGTAQETQY
TRBJ1-5	TRBV4-1	ASSQEEQGPNQPQH
TRBJ2-3	TRBV4-1	ASSQSGGFSTDTQY
TRBJ2-5	TRBV10-2	ASSESRETQY
TRBJ1-2	TRBV10-3	AISEKLRDGYT
TRBJ1-1	TRBV7-2	ASSPWTVGTEAF
TRBJ1-1	TRBV5-5	ASRSGVPRTEAF
TRBJ2-3	TRBV7-2	ASSLVGTPVTDTQY
TRBJ2-7	TRBV4-1	ASSQGQGAKEQY
TRBJ1-1	TRBV29-1	SVGLNTEAF
TRBJ2-5	TRBV11-2	ASSSPGNPNRETQY
TRBJ1-1	TRBV27	ASRGGRMNTEAF
TRBJ1-4	TRBV4-1	ASSQAPREHQTRNRNEKLF
TRBJ2-7	TRBV6-5	ASSQGSEQY